This T cell receptor beta chain came from a study of shared clonotypes between healthy human individuals. CD45RO negativity and positive selection for CCR7 defined naive CD8 cells, a population that excluded terminally differentiated effector memory CD45RA+ cells. The study's findings and limits: A few donors had around 5.5% of their naive CD4 clonotypes in common. Among donors, the sharing of clonotypes was expected to be influenced by sequencing depth. Relative to clonotypes present in all four donors, those not shared had lower generation probabilities.

V was trimmed by 3 bases and J by 0 bases, leaving 13 bases between them. The CDR3 runs 16 residues. CDR1 MGHRA and CDR2 YSYEKL come from the germline V gene. As for this clone: Its antigen is currently unknown.

Samples underwent the assay at deep level. Measured with immunoSEQ multiplex PCR; TCRdb has only the in-frame clones, and not every one. The repertoire holds some 2.1 million clones, approximately 94% seen once, with about 1.1% in the top ten. The rearrangement joins TRBV4-1 to TRBJ2-3; D tentatively reads TRBD1 or TRBD2 (5 bases each). The specimen sequenced was naive CD8+ T cells sorted from blood. The sequence derives from a man between 18 and 29 years old in good health. The CDR3 coding sequence is TGCGCCAGCAGCCATCCGAGGGGCGGTAGCACAGATACGCAGTATTTT. This encodes CASSHPRGGSTDTQYF.